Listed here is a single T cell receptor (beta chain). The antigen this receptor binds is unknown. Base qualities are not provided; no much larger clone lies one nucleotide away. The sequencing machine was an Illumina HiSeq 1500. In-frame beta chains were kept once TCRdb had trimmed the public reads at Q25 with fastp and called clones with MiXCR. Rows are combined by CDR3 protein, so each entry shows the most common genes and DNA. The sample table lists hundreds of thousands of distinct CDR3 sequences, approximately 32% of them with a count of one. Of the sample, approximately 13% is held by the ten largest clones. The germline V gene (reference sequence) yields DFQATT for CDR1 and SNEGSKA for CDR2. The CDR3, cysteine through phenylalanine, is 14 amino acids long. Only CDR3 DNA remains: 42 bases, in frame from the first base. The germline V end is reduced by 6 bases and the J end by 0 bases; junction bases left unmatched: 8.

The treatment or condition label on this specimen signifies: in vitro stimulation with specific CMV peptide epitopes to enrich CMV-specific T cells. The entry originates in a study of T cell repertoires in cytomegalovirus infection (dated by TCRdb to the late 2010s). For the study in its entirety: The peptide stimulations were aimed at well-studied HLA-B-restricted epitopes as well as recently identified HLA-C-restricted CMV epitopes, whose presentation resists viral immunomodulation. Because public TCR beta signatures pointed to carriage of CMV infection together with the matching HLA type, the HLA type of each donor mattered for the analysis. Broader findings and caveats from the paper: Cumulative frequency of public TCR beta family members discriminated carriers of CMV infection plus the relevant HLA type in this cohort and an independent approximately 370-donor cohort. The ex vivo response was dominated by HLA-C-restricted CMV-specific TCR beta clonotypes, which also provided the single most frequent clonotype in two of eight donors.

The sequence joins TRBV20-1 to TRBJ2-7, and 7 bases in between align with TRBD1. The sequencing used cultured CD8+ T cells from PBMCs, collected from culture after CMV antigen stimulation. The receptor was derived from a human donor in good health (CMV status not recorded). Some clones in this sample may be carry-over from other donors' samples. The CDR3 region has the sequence CSAMTGLSSYEQYF. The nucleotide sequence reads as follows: TGCAGTGCCATGACAGGGCTAAGCTCCTACGAGCAGTACTTC.